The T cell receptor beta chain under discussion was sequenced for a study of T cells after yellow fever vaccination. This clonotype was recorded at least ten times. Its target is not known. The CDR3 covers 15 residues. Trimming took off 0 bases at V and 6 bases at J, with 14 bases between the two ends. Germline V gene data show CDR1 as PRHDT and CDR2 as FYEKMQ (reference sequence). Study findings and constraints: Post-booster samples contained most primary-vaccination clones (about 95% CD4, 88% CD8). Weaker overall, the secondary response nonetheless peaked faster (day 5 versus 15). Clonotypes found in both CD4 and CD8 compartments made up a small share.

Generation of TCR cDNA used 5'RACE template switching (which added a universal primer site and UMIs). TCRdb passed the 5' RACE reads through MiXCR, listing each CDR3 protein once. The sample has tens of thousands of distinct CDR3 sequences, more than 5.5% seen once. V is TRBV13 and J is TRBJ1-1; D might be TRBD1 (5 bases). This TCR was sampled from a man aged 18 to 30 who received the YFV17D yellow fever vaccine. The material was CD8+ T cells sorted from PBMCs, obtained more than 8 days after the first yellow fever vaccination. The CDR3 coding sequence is TGTGCCAGCAGCTTAGGAGTCAGGGCTATTCCTGAAGCTTTCTTT. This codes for CASSLGVRAIPEAFF.